This TCR beta chain was found in a study of blood T cells in healthy people across ages (dated by TCRdb to 2013 to 2016). With respect to the entire study: In model experiments, template switching captured about one uniquely barcoded TCR beta cDNA molecule for every two T cells. Age-related changes in TCR beta repertoire diversity were measured in the study by deep sequencing normalized with unique cDNA molecular identifiers. The donors were split into four age groups: young (average about 16 years), middle-aged (nearly 40), aged (over 55) and long-lived (about 82). To avoid experimental bias, donors of different ages were randomly spread across the sequencing lanes. Using the same blood draw, the study looked at two additional independent replicas of 1 million unique cDNA reads for two donors, one aged 18 to 30 and the other aged 80 or older. The study at large found these results: Estimates of total diversity based on one million sequenced T cells were regarded as lower bounds and as underestimates. Because donor CMV infection status was unknown, age-related changes in expanded clonotypes were potentially confounded. Compared with the aged group, the long-lived group had more naive CD4+ T cells, fewer expanded clones and increased TCR diversity, a pattern suggesting age selection. Bulk unsorted PBMC profiling prevented conclusive comparison of naive and antigen-experienced compartments. There was a strong correlation between observed TCR beta diversity and the percentage of naive T cells measured by flow cytometry. As age increased, observed TCR beta diversity per million T cells dropped in a roughly linear way, and a significant reduction was already evident by age around 41.

The CDR1 and CDR2 encoded by the germline V gene (reference sequence) are SEHNR and FQNEAQ. Trimming removed 8 bases from V and 7 bases from J, leaving 12 bases between the germline ends. Inclusive of the bounding cysteine and phenylalanine, the CDR3 is 12 residues long. Here the CDR3 DNA is all that survives: 36 bases in frame from base 1. Concerning this clonotype itself: There is no known antigen for this receptor. No much larger clone exists at a distance of one base, and base qualities are not known.

The library was produced with 5' RACE. TCRdb names Illumina HiSeq 2500 as the instrument used. A second 7 to 11 cycle PCR used a sample-barcoded 5' primer and a J-beta primer mix. Each TCR beta cDNA molecule received a unique molecular identifier from a template-switch 5' adaptor carrying 12 random nucleotides. Each sample yielded at least 3 million CDR3-containing paired-end reads. First-strand cDNA synthesis was performed from all RNA using the Mint cDNA synthesis kit, with priming by a TRBC-specific oligonucleotide. Following uracil-DNA glycosylase treatment, all cDNA underwent a first 18-cycle PCR with the universal primers M1SS and BC2_uni_R. The study's processing was this. Normalization of each sample was performed by random selection of 1 million high-quality reads, each carrying a distinct molecular identifier. Reads sharing molecular identifiers were discarded rather than binned into consensus sequences. MiTCR, run with a Q25 quality threshold and the strictest error-elimination algorithm, handled CDR3 identification, clonotype clustering and error correction. A nonparametric unseen species model with Euler transformation was used to estimate lower-bound total TCR beta diversity. The public reads were quality trimmed at Q25 with fastp and then assembled into clones with MiXCR by TCRdb, keeping productive beta chains. Each CDR3 protein appears once, grouped with its most common genes and DNA. The V and J calls were not made by the authors but by TCRdb's processing. This sample comprises around 1,600,000 distinct CDR3 sequences, roughly 43% of them detected only once. The ten largest clones capture about 4% of the sample.

The approximately 39 donors, aged about 6 to 95 years, were systemically healthy Caucasian individuals from Russia. Around 10 milliliters of peripheral blood were collected from each donor into EDTA-treated Vacutainer tubes. Ficoll-Paque density-gradient centrifugation was used to isolate PBMCs, with at least 6 million obtained per sample. Total RNA, at least 5.5 micrograms per sample, was extracted from PBMCs with Trizol reagent. Naive CD45RAhigh/CD27high T cell percentages were measured by flow cytometry on a PBMC aliquot from every donor. The sequencing input was blood. The clonotype originates from a woman between 18 and 30 years old in good health. The V and J genes are TRBV7-9 and TRBJ2-1, with a weak D call of TRBD2 (5 bases match). The CDR3 here reads CASGSQWNEQFF. The DNA sequence is as follows: TGTGCCAGCGGGAGCCAGTGGAATGAGCAGTTCTTC.